This T cell receptor (beta chain) comes out of a study of blood T cells in healthy people across ages. Overall study findings and caveats: Per million T cells, the diversity of TCR beta decreased roughly linearly as age advanced. Estimated diversity across one million T cells was deemed an underestimate. Versus aged donors, long-lived donors had higher diversity and more naive CD4+ cells.

Healthy Russian Caucasian donors spanned ages 6 to 90 years. The sample holds many counts of this clonotype. Antigen: not known. An end of the junction differs from the germline gene, which may be a read error. A second PCR of about 7 to 12 cycles used a sample-barcoded 5' primer and a J-beta primer mix. TCRdb called the 5' RACE reads again in MiXCR, with one record for every CDR3 protein. This repertoire shows approximately 940,000 distinct CDR3 sequences, about 48% found once; its top ten account for about an eighth. CDR1 is SGHRS, CDR2 YFSETQ, per germline. The CDR3 runs to 14 residues. This TCR was recovered from a man aged 25-40 years in good health. Sequences were obtained from blood. This chain links TRBV5-1 with TRBJ2-7; 8 bases line up with TRBD1. For the CDR3, the DNA is TGTGCCAGCAGCTTAGGACAGGGATCCTACGAGCAGTACTTC. This gives the protein CASSLGQGSYEQYF.